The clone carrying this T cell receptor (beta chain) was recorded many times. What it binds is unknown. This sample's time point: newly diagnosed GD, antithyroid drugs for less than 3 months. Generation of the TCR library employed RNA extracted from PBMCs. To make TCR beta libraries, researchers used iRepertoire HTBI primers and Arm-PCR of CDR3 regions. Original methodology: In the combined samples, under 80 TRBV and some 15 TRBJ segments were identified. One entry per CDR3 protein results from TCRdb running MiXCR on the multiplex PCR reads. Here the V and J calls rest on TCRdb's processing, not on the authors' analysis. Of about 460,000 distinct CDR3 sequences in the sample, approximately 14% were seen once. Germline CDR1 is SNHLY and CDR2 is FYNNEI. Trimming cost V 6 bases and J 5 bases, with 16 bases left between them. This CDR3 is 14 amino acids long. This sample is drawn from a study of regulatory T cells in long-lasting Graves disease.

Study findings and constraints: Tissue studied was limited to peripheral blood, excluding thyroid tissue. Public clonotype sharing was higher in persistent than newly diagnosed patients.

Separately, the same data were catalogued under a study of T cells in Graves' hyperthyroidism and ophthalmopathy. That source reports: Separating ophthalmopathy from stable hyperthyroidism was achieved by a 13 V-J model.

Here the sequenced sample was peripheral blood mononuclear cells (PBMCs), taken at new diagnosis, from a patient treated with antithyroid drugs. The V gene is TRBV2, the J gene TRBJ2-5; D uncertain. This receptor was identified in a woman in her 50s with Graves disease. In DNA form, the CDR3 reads TGTGCCAGCAGCCGGTCAATTACAAAGGAGACCCAGTACTTC. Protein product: CASSRSITKETQYF.